The source of this T cell receptor (beta chain) is a study of T cells in Graves' hyperthyroidism and ophthalmopathy. As for the study in general: Peripheral blood was acquired at first diagnosis, ahead of any therapy whatsoever.

RNA transcripts yielded amplified TCR beta CDR3 regions. The HTBI primer set drove a first-round RT-PCR of the TCR CDR3. From the multiplex PCR reads, TCRdb called clonotypes with MiXCR, one entry per CDR3 protein. The table has some 690,000 distinct CDR3 sequences, roughly 17% seen once; the top ten hold about 14%. A lack of ophthalmopathy progression within 18 months defined stable Graves' hyperthyroidism. CDR3 length: 14 residues. V gave up 2 bases and J gave up 7 bases, with 12 bases separating them. Germline V CDR1 and CDR2: MDHEN, SYDVKM. This clonotype showed up many times. The rearrangement joins TRBV28 to TRBJ1-5, with D possibly matching TRBD1 (5 bases). Source material: blood. This receptor was obtained from a man between 45 and 60 years old with Graves' hyperthyroidism. CDR3 sequence reads: CASSLRQGGQPQHF. CDR3 DNA: TGTGCCAGCAGTTTAAGGCAGGGTGGACAGCCCCAGCATTTT.